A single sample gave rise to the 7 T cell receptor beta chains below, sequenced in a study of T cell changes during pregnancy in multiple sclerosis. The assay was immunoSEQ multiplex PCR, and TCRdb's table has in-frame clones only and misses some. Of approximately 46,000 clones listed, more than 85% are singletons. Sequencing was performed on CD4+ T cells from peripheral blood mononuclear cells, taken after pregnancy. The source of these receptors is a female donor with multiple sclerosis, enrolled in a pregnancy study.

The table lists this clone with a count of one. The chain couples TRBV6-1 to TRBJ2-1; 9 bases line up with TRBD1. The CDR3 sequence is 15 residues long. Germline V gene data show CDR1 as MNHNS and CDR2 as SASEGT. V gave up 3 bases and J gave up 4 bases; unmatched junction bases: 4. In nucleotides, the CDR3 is TGTGCCAGCAGTGATTTCGGACAGGGGTACAATGAGCAGTTCTTC. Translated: CASSDFGQGYNEQFF.

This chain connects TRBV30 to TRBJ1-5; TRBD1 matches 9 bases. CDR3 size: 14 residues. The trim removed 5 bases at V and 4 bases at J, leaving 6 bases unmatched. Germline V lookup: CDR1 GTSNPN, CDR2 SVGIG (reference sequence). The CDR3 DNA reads TGTGCCTGGGTAGGACAGGGGATTAATCAGCCCCAGCATTTT. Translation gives CAWVGQGINQPQHF. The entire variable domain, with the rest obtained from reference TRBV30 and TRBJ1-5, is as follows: SQTIHQWPATLVQPVGSPLSLECTVEGTSNPNLYWYRQAAGRGLQLLFYSVGIGQISSEVPQNLSASRPQDRQFILSSKKLLLSDSGFYLCAWVGQGINQPQHFGDGTRLSIL.

CDR3 in DNA: TGTGCCAGTACCTTGACAGGGGTAAGGGCCGGGGAGCTGTTTTTT. Translation: CASTLTGVRAGELFF. The chain couples TRBV19 to TRBJ2-2, with 8 bases aligning to TRBD1. Germline assignment: CDR1 LNHDA and CDR2 SQIVND (reference sequence). V was pared by 7 bases and J by 6 bases, with 10 bases of the junction left unmatched. This CDR3 is 15 amino acids long.

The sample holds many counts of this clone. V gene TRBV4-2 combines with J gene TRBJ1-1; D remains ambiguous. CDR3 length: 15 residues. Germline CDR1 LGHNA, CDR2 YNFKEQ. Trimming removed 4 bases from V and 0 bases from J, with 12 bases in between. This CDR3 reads CASSPYDEMNTEAFF. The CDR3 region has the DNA TGTGCCAGCAGCCCCTACGATGAGATGAACACTGAAGCTTTCTTT.

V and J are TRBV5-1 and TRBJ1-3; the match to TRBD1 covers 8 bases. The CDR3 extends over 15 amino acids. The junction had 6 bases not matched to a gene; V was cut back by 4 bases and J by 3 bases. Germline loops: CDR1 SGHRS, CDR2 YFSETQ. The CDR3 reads CASSQPGQGGNTIYF. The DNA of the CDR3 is TGCGCCAGCAGCCAGCCAGGACAGGGTGGAAACACCATATATTTT.

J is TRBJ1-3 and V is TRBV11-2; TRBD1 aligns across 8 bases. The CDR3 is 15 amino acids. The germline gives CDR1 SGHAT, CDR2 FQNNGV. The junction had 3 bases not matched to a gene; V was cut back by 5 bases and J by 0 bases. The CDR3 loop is CASSTTGGSGNTIYF. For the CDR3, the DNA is TGTGCCAGCAGCACTACAGGGGGCTCTGGAAACACCATATATTTT.

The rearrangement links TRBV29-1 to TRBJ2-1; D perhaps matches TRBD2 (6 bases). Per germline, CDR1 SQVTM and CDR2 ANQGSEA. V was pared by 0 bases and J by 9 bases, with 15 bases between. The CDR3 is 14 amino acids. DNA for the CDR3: TGCAGCGTTGAAGATCGGCGACTAGGGCCTGAGCAGTTCTTC. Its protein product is CSVEDRRLGPEQFF.